This T cell receptor beta chain comes out of a study of vaccination and CD4 T cells after COVID-19. Cultured CD4+ T-cell DNA underwent Oncomine TCR Beta short-read sequencing. One entry per CDR3 protein, called by TCRdb with MiXCR from the PCR reads. The table lists more than 9,500 distinct CDR3 sequences, more than 60% of them singletons. Comments on this clonotype: What it binds is not known.

This sample's treatment: 10-day PBMC culture with coronavirus spike peptide pools or control peptides (ViraFEST assay). The clonotype was recovered from a human donor who had recovered from COVID-19. The sequenced material came from CD4+ T cells from blood, cultured in vitro.

In nucleotides, the CDR3 is TGTGCCAGCAGCTTAAGCTTCACCGTGGGCACCGGGGAGCTGTTTTTT. As protein: CASSLSFTVGTGELFF. The V call is TRBV11-3, the J call TRBJ2-2; D unresolved. The CDR3 loop spans 16 amino acids. V was cut by 2 bases and J by 4 bases, with 14 bases left in between. The V gene's germline CDR1 is SGHNT and CDR2 YENEEA.